This is a list of T cell receptor beta chains from one sample in a study of blood T cell repertoires in COVID-19. Here immunoSEQ multiplex PCR was the method, and the copy in TCRdb shows in-frame clones only, minus some. The data contain almost 20,000 clones, approximately 84% of them singletons. Sequencing input: peripheral blood. The receptors come from a human donor with active COVID-19. The donor label of this sample is uncertain. CDR3s include the opening cysteine and the closing phenylalanine or tryptophan. D genes are given only for firm matches. Clone size is stated in some rows and not others, as once, few, many or a class when expanded.

cdr3_length j_call d_call clone_size v_call cdr3_nt cdr3_aa
14 TRBJ1-2 TRBD1 NA TRBV27 TGTGCCAGCAGTCCCTGGGACAGGTACTATGGCTACACCTTC CASSPWDRYYGYTF
14 TRBJ1-2 TRBD1 NA TRBV3-1/TRBV3-2 TGTGCCAGCAGCCAAGTAAGGCAGGGGGACGGCTACACCTTC CASSQVRQGDGYTF
15 TRBJ2-7 NA NA TRBV5-6 TGTGCCAGCAGCCCCACCCTAAGAGTAACGGGCGAGCAGTACTTC CASSPTLRVTGEQYF
15 TRBJ2-7 TRBD1 once TRBV2 TGTGCCAGCAGGGGGGACAGGGGGCCGTCCTACGAGCAGTACTTC CASRGDRGPSYEQYF
15 TRBJ2-5 TRBD2 NA TRBV7-9 TGTGCCAGCAGCCCCGTTCTAGCGGGAACGGAGACCCAGTACTTC CASSPVLAGTETQYF
13 TRBJ2-5 NA NA TRBV11-3 TGTGCCAGCAGCTTAGTAGGGGTGGAGACCCAGTACTTC CASSLVGVETQYF
14 TRBJ2-3 NA NA TRBV27 TGTGCCAGCAGTCCAACGGGGACACAAGATACGCAGTATTTT CASSPTGTQDTQYF
15 TRBJ2-7 NA NA TRBV7-2 TGTGCCAGCAGCTTAGCGATGGGCGTTTCCTACGAGCAGTACTTC CASSLAMGVSYEQYF
16 TRBJ1-6 NA once TRBV4-3 TGCGCCAGCAGCCAAGATCTTCAACAGGGAAGGTCACCCCTCCACTTT CASSQDLQQGRSPLHF
16 TRBJ2-2 TRBD2 few TRBV24-1 TGTGCCACCAGTGATTCCGAGCGGGGGGACACCGGGGAGCTGTTTTTT CATSDSERGDTGELFF
14 TRBJ2-7 TRBD1 NA TRBV18 TGTGCCAGCTCACCGGGACAGATCGGTTACGAGCAGTACTTC CASSPGQIGYEQYF
15 TRBJ2-5 TRBD1 NA TRBV5-4 TGTGCCAGCAGCTCGAAGACAGGGTACCAAGAGACCCAGTACTTC CASSSKTGYQETQYF
15 TRBJ2-7 NA NA TRBV4-2 TGTGCCAGCAGCCAATTGGGGAGTCCTACCTACGAGCAGTACTTC CASSQLGSPTYEQYF
13 TRBJ1-2 NA NA TRBV7-3 TGTGCCAGCAGCTTTGGCGGGGACTATGGCTACACCTTC CASSFGGDYGYTF
14 TRBJ2-6 NA NA TRBV7-9 TGTGCCAGCAGCCGAGACTCTGGGGCCAACGTCCTGACTTTC CASSRDSGANVLTF
16 TRBJ1-5 NA NA TRBV2 TGTGCCAGCGGCGGTCCCATGCAGGGAGGGAATCAGCCCCAGCATTTT CASGGPMQGGNQPQHF